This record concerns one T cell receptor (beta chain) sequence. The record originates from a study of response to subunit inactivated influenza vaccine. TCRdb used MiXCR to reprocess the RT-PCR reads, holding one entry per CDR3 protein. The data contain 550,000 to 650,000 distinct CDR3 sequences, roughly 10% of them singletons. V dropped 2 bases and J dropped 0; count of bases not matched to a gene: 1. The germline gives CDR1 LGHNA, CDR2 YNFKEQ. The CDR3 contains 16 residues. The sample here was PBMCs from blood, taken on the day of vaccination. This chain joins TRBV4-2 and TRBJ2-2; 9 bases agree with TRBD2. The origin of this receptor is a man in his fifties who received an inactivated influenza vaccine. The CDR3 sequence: CASSQRLAANTGELFF. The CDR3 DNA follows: TGTGCCAGCAGCCAAAGACTAGCGGCGAACACCGGGGAGCTGTTTTTT.